The rows below give T cell receptor beta chains drawn from one sample of a study of T cells of healthy individuals. TCRdb processed the 5' RACE reads anew with MiXCR; each CDR3 protein has one entry. The sample holds fewer than 75,000 distinct CDR3 sequences, 15% to 20% seen once. Receptors originate from a human donor in good health. Both conserved end residues are part of each CDR3. The D gene is left open where the match is weak. A clone size is listed for some rows: how often the clone was seen (once, few, many), or a class if it is expanded.

d_call	v_call	clone_size	j_call	cdr3_nt	cdr3_aa
.	TRBV7-2	few	TRBJ2-1	TGTGCCAGCAGTTCTAGGGAAGTTTTCCCGAATGAGCAGTTCTTC	CASSSREVFPNEQFF
.	TRBV7-9	few	TRBJ1-2	TGTGCCAGCAGCTTAGGAGGAATCGATGGCTACACCTTC	CASSLGGIDGYTF
.	TRBV19	many	TRBJ2-7	TGTGCCAGTAGTATAGATCCACCGGGGAGTTCCTACGAGCAGTACTTC	CASSIDPPGSSYEQYF
.	TRBV28	many	TRBJ1-4	TGTGCCAGCAGTTTAACAAGGGGCCCTAATGAAAAACTGTTTTTT	CASSLTRGPNEKLFF
.	TRBV7-2	.	TRBJ2-7	TGTGCCAGCAGCTTAGGATGGGGCGCCGCGGGGGAGCAGTACTTC	CASSLGWGAAGEQYF
.	TRBV24-1	many	TRBJ2-2	TGTGCCACCAGTGCAGAAGGGTACACCGGGGAGCTGTTTTTT	CATSAEGYTGELFF
.	TRBV14	few	TRBJ1-1	TGTGCCAGCAGCTCAGGAGTGTTTGAAGCTTTCTTT	CASSSGVFEAFF
.	TRBV4-1	many	TRBJ1-4	TGCGCCAGCAGCCAAGGGGACTTTAATGAAAAACTGTTTTTT	CASSQGDFNEKLFF
TRBD2	TRBV27	few	TRBJ2-7	TGTGCCAGCAGTCCATGGACTAGCGGGGACGAGCAGTACTTC	CASSPWTSGDEQYF
.	TRBV7-2	few	TRBJ2-3	TGTGCCAGCAGCTTAGAGAGACAACGAGCAGATACGCAGTATTTT	CASSLERQRADTQYF
.	TRBV4-1	.	TRBJ2-3	TGCGCCAGCAGCCAAGCATGGAGGGGGCGTGGGTCCCCAGATACGCAGTATTTT	CASSQAWRGRGSPDTQYF
TRBD2	TRBV2	few	TRBJ2-1	TGTGCCAGCAGGGCGGGACTAGGACAGTTCTTC	CASRAGLGQFF
TRBD1	TRBV7-9	.	TRBJ2-1	TGTGCCAGCAGCTTAGGACAGGGGCTCCCCAATGAGCAGTTCTTC	CASSLGQGLPNEQFF
.	TRBV5-1	few	TRBJ2-7	TGCGCCAGCAGCCCACACAGGGACTACGAGCAGTACTTC	CASSPHRDYEQYF
.	TRBV25-1	few	TRBJ1-2	TGTGCCAGCTCGTTATCAGGGGCGACCTATGGCTACACCTTC	CASSLSGATYGYTF
.	TRBV7-2	.	TRBJ1-1	TGTGCCAGCAGCTTACCGCCCCTGACTGAAGCTTTCTTT	CASSLPPLTEAFF
TRBD1	TRBV25-1	.	TRBJ1-6	TGTGCCAGCAGTGGTCAAACGGCAGGGGGGAGCTCACCCCTCCACTTT	CASSGQTAGGSSPLHF
.	TRBV4-3	many	TRBJ2-2	TGCGCCAGCAGCCCAGAGGCGGGAAGGGACACCGGGGAGCTGTTTTTT	CASSPEAGRDTGELFF
TRBD1	TRBV20-1	.	TRBJ1-6	TGCAGTGCTAGTAGACAGGGGGTCTATAATTCACCCCTCCACTTT	CSASRQGVYNSPLHF
TRBD1	TRBV3-1	.	TRBJ2-5	TGTGCCAGCAGCCCTCAAGGGACAGGGGGCTTGGAGACCCAGTACTTC	CASSPQGTGGLETQYF
TRBD2	TRBV7-9	few	TRBJ2-1	TGTGCCAGCAGCACGACTAGCGGGTGGTACAATGAGCAGTTCTTC	CASSTTSGWYNEQFF
.	TRBV12-3/TRBV12-4	.	TRBJ2-1	TGTGCCAGCAGTCGGCATGGGACCGTGGGGGGCAATGAGCAGTTCTTC	CASSRHGTVGGNEQFF
TRBD1	TRBV10-2	.	TRBJ1-6	TGCGCCAGCAGTGATTCTGGTTACAGGGGGCAGGATTCACCCCTCCACTTT	CASSDSGYRGQDSPLHF
.	TRBV10-3	few	TRBJ1-2	TGTGCCATCAGTGAGTCGTCGGAAAGCTACACCTTC	CAISESSESYTF
.	TRBV29-1	.	TRBJ2-2	TGCAGCGTTGAAGCCCTGGGATTGGAAACCGGGGAGCTGTTTTTT	CSVEALGLETGELFF
.	TRBV7-7	.	TRBJ2-3	TGTGCCAGCAGCTTATACGCAGATACAGATACGCAGTATTTT	CASSLYADTDTQYF
.	TRBV5-4	many	TRBJ2-1	TGTGCCAGCGGGGGAAGGGATTCCTACAATGAGCAGTTCTTC	CASGGRDSYNEQFF
TRBD1	TRBV19	few	TRBJ1-2	TGTGCCAGTAGGACCGGGACAGGGATTGGCTACACCTTC	CASRTGTGIGYTF
.	TRBV5-1	.	TRBJ2-3	TGCGCCAGCAGCTTAAGCGGTAACGCAGATACGCAGTATTTT	CASSLSGNADTQYF
.	TRBV5-5	many	TRBJ2-3	TGTGCCAGCAGCTGGCCGGGTTCCGATACGCAGTATTTT	CASSWPGSDTQYF
.	TRBV7-9	.	TRBJ1-2	TGTGCCAGCAGCAACGGACTGGACGGGCAGTACACCTTC	CASSNGLDGQYTF
TRBD1	TRBV15	many	TRBJ1-2	TGTGCCACCAGCAGAGATCCTGGACAGGAGATAGCTAACTATGGCTACACCTTC	CATSRDPGQEIANYGYTF
.	TRBV6-1	many	TRBJ2-2	TGTGCCAGCAGGGATCCCCCCGGGGAGCTGTTTTTT	CASRDPPGELFF
TRBD1	TRBV7-2	few	TRBJ1-6	TGTGCCAGCAGGAAGGAGACAGGGGTGGATTCACCCCTCCACTTT	CASRKETGVDSPLHF
.	TRBV10-3	many	TRBJ2-5	TGTGCCATCAGTGAGTCCCGCAGCCAAGAGACCCAGTACTTC	CAISESRSQETQYF
.	TRBV11-2	few	TRBJ2-2	TGTGCCAGCAGCCCCCCTTTAGGCGGGGAGCTGTTTTTT	CASSPPLGGELFF
.	TRBV27	.	TRBJ1-6	TGTGCCAGCAGTTTGGGACATAATTCACCCCTCCACTTT	CASSLGHNSPLHF
.	TRBV4-1	.	TRBJ1-6	TGCGCCAGCAGCCAAGGGTCGGCAGGGGATAATTCACCCCTCCACTTT	CASSQGSAGDNSPLHF
.	TRBV25-1	.	TRBJ2-5	TGTGCCAGCAGTGACAGCTTCCAAGAGACCCAGTACTTC	CASSDSFQETQYF
.	TRBV28	.	TRBJ1-4	TGTGCCAGCAGTTTGGACAGTCCCGGACGGAAACTGTTTTTT	CASSLDSPGRKLFF
.	TRBV4-1	few	TRBJ2-7	TGCGCCAGCAGCCACCTCACACTGGGAAAACGGGGCGAGCAGTACTTC	CASSHLTLGKRGEQYF
.	TRBV24-1	many	TRBJ2-3	TGTGCCACCAGTGAGGGACCAAGGTATACAGATACGCAGTATTTT	CATSEGPRYTDTQYF
TRBD1	TRBV6-6	.	TRBJ2-7	TGTGCCAGCAGCTACAGGGGAGCCTACGAGCAGTACTTC	CASSYRGAYEQYF
.	TRBV6-5	few	TRBJ2-4	TGTGCCAGCAGTTACTCAGGCATTCAGTACTTC	CASSYSGIQYF
TRBD2	TRBV7-9	many	TRBJ2-7	TGTGCCAGCAGCTTAGTTTTTAGCGGGAGTGGGGACTCCTACGAGCAGTACTTC	CASSLVFSGSGDSYEQYF
TRBD2	TRBV4-2	.	TRBJ2-1	TGCGCCAGCAGCCAAGCCTCTGTAAGCGGGAGTCAGGATGAGCAGTTCTTC	CASSQASVSGSQDEQFF
.	TRBV15	.	TRBJ1-2	TGTGCCACCAGCAGACCCTCAAGTCGCCACCTTAACTATGGCTACACCTTC	CATSRPSSRHLNYGYTF
.	TRBV20-1	.	TRBJ2-3	TGCAGTGCTAGAAAGGGACCGGATACGCAGTATTTT	CSARKGPDTQYF